The T cell receptor beta chain under discussion was sequenced for a study of blood T cells in healthy people across ages. Study outcomes and limitations: PBMCs went unsorted, and a conclusive naive versus antigen-experienced comparison was therefore prevented. Whereas aged donors had fewer naive CD4+ cells, long-lived donors had more of them and higher diversity.

With respect to this clonotype: Antigen unknown.

The use of a sample-barcoded 5' primer and a J-beta primer mix characterized a second PCR of 7 to 11 cycles. Every cDNA molecule carried a tag from a template-switch adaptor bearing 12 random nucleotides. TCRdb analysed the 5' RACE reads with MiXCR anew, one entry per CDR3 protein. This sample has roughly 1.9 million distinct CDR3 sequences, with about two fifths found just once. Germline CDR1 and CDR2: MNHEY and SVGEGT. V trimming: 1 base; J trimming: 7 bases; junction bases outside the gene matches: 10. The length of the CDR3 is 16 residues. The chain couples TRBV6-2 or TRBV6-3 to TRBJ2-7; 10 nucleotides line up with TRBD1. The clonotype comes from a human donor in good health. Sequencing was carried out using blood. CDR3 in amino acids: CASSYCPGTGVGEQYF. The CDR3 DNA is TGTGCCAGCAGTTACTGCCCCGGGACAGGGGTTGGAGAGCAGTACTTC.